This is a list of T cell receptor beta chains from one sample in a study of response to subunit inactivated influenza vaccine. From the RT-PCR reads, TCRdb called clonotypes with MiXCR, one entry per CDR3 protein. Of 430,000 or so distinct CDR3 sequences listed, approximately 11% were seen once; the top ten hold 12%. The sequenced sample was PBMCs from blood, obtained 40 to 50 days after vaccination. The receptor source for this set is a man aged 45-65 years who received an inactivated influenza vaccine. The CDR3 runs from the conserved cysteine through the conserved F or W. A D gene is named only where the DNA matches it firmly. Clone size, where shown, is once, few, many, or a class for clones that have expanded.

J gene,V gene,clone size,D gene,CDR3 protein,CDR3 DNA
TRBJ1-2,TRBV5-1,.,.,CASSLASGVYGYTF,TGCGCCAGCAGCTTGGCCTCGGGGGTTTATGGCTACACCTTC
TRBJ2-5,TRBV6-1,few,TRBD2,CASGMMDRGRAGETQYF,TGTGCCAGCGGGATGATGGACCGTGGGAGGGCCGGAGAGACCCAGTACTTC
TRBJ2-7,TRBV5-1,many,TRBD1,CASSPGTGGVILEQYF,TGCGCCAGCAGCCCCGGGACAGGGGGCGTGATCCTCGAGCAGTACTTC
TRBJ2-1,TRBV7-3,few,TRBD2,CASSFQAVAGYNEQFF,TGTGCCAGCAGCTTCCAGGCGGTAGCGGGATACAATGAGCAGTTCTTC
TRBJ2-5,TRBV15,many,TRBD2,CATSKGLAGLETQYF,TGTGCCACCAGCAAGGGACTAGCGGGTTTAGAGACCCAGTACTTC
TRBJ1-1,TRBV12-3/TRBV12-4,few,TRBD1,CASRRRTGRGSTEAFF,TGTGCCAGCAGACGAAGGACAGGTCGGGGAAGCACTGAAGCTTTCTTT
TRBJ2-3,TRBV6-5,.,.,CASREGLTQYF,TGTGCCAGCAGAGAGGGCCTTACGCAGTATTTT
TRBJ2-3,TRBV12-3/TRBV12-4,many,.,CASSLGAHRDPDTQYF,TGTGCCAGCAGTTTAGGGGCCCACCGGGACCCAGATACGCAGTATTTT
TRBJ2-1,TRBV24-1,few,.,CATSDRKRARNNEQFF,TGTGCCACCAGTGACCGAAAGCGGGCAAGAAACAATGAGCAGTTCTTC
TRBJ2-1,TRBV10-3,few,.,CAISTRWDRNEQFF,TGTGCCATCAGTACGCGTTGGGATCGTAATGAGCAGTTCTTC
TRBJ2-7,TRBV5-1,.,TRBD1,CASSPQPDRVGEQYF,TGCGCCAGCAGCCCACAACCAGACAGGGTGGGAGAGCAGTACTTC
TRBJ2-1,TRBV4-3,many,.,CASSQGWRGTYNEQFF,TGCGCCAGCAGCCAGGGCTGGAGGGGGACCTACAATGAGCAGTTCTTC
TRBJ2-1,TRBV29-1,many,.,CSYRPDDPGGNEQFF,TGCAGCTATCGACCTGACGACCCCGGCGGCAATGAGCAGTTCTTC
TRBJ1-4,TRBV5-1,many,.,CASSLVQATNEKLFF,TGCGCCAGCAGCTTGGTCCAGGCCACTAATGAAAAACTGTTTTTT
TRBJ2-1,TRBV6-4,.,.,CASSGTVQASYNEQFF,TGTGCCAGCAGTGGGACCGTACAGGCGTCCTACAATGAGCAGTTCTTC